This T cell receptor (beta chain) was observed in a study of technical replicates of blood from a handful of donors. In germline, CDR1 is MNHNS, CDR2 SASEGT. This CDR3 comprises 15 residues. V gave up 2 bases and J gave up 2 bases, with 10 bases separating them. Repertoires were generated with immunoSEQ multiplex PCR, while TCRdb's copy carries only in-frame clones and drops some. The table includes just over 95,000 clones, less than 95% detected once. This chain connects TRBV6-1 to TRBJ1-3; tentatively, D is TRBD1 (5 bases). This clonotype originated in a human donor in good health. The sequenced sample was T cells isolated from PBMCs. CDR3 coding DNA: TGTGCCAGCAGTGAATATAAGGGGCCTGGAAACACCATATATTTT. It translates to CASSEYKGPGNTIYF.